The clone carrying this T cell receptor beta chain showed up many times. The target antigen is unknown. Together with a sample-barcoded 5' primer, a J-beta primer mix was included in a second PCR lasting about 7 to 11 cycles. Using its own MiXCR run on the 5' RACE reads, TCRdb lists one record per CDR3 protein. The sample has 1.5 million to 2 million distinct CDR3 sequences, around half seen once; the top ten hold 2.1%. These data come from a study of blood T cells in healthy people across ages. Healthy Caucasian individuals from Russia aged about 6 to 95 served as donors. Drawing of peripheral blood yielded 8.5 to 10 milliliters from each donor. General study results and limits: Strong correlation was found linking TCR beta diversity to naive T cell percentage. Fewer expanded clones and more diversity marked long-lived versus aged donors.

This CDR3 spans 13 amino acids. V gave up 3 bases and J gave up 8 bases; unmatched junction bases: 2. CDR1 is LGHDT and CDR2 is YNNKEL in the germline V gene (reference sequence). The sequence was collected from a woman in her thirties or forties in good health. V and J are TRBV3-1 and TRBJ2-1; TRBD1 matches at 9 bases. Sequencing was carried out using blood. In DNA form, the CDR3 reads TGTGCCAGCAGCCAGGACAGGGGCGATGAGCAGTTCTTC. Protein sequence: CASSQDRGDEQFF.